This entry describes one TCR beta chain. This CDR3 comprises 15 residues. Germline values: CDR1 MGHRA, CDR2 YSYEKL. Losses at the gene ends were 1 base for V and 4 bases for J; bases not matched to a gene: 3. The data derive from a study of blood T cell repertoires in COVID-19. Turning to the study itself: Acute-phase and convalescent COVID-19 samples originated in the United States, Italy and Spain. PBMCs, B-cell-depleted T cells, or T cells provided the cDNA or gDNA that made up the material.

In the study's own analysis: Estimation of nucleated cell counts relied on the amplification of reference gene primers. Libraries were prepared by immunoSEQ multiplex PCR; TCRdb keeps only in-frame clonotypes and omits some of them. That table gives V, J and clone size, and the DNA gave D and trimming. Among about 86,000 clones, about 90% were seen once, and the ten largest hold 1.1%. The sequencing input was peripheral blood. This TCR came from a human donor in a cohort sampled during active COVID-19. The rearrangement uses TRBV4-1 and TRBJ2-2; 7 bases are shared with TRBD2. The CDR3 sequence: CASSQGQRGTGELFF. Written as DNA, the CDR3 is TGCGCCAGCAGCCAAGGGCAGCGGGGCACCGGGGAGCTGTTTTTT.